This T cell receptor beta chain is drawn from a study of cytomegalovirus exposure and HLA in healthy donors. Germline loops: CDR1 MDHEN, CDR2 SYDVKM. The ends were cut back, 7 bases at V and 5 bases at J, with 17 bases in the middle. The CDR3 has 14 amino acids. PCR primers comprised 60 Vbeta and 13 Jbeta primers. Data came from immunoSEQ multiplex PCR; TCRdb stores just in-frame clones and leaves some out. Among 100,000 to 150,000 clones, just under 75% were seen once, and the ten largest hold approximately 4.3%. The study's findings and limits: A later analysis reportedly found that, within productive TCRs, an Asian-associated ancestry cluster had fewer N-insertions than the mean observed across the approximately 700 donors. A later look showed TCR association rates differing by HLA locus, highest for DRB1 and lowest for HLA-C.

Worth noting for this clone: What it binds is unknown.

The sequencing sample was made of PBMCs. This clonotype was sampled from a man in his 60s in good health and CMV-seropositive. V gene TRBV28 combines with J gene TRBJ1-1, with D possibly being TRBD1 (5 bases). The CDR3 sequence is CASTLGGTRTEAFF. The CDR3 DNA is TGTGCCAGCACCTTGGGGGGGACGAGGACTGAAGCTTTCTTT.